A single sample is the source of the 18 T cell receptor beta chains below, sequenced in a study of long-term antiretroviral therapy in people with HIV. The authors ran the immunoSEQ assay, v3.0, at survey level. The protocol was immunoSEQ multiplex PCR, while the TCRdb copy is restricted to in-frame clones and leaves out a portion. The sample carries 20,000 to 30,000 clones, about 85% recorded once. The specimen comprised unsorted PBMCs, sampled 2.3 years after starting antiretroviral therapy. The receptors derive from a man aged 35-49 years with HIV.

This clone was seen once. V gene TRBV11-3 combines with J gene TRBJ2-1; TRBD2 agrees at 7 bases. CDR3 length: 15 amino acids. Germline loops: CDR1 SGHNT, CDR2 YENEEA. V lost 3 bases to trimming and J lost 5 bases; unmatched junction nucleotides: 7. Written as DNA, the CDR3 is TGTGCCAGCAGCTTGAGGGGACTACCCCACAATGAGCAGTTCTTC. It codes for CASSLRGLPHNEQFF. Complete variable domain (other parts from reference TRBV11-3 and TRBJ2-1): EAGVVQSPRYKIIEKKQPVAFWCNPISGHNTLYWYLQNLGQGPELLIRYENEEAVDDSQLPKDRFSAERLKGVDSTLKIQPAELGDSAVYLCASSLRGLPHNEQFFGPGTRLTVL.

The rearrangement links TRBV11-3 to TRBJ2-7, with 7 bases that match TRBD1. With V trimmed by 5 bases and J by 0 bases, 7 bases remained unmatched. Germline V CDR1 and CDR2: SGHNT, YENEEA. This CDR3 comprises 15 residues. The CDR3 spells CASSHRTGASYEQYF. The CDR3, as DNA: TGTGCCAGCAGCCATAGGACAGGTGCCTCCTACGAGCAGTACTTC.

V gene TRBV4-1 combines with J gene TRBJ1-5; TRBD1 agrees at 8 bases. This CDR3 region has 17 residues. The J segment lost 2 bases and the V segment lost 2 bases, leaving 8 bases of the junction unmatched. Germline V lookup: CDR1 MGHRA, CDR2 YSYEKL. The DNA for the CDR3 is TGCGCCAGCAGCCAATTCACAGGGGGAGGAGGCAATCAGCCCCAGCATTTT. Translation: CASSQFTGGGGNQPQHF.

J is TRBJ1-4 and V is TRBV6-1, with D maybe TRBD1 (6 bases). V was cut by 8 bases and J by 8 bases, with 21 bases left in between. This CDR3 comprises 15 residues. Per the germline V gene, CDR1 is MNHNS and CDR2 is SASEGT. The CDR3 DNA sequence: TGTGCCAGCGGGACCGGGGGCGCGGGTGAAGAAAAACTGTTTTTT. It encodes CASGTGGAGEEKLFF.

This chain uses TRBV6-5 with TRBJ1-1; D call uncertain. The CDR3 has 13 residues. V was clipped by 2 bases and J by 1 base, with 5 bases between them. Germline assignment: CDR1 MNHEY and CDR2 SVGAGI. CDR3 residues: CASSYSQNTEAFF. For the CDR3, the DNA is TGTGCCAGCAGTTACAGTCAGAACACTGAAGCTTTCTTT.

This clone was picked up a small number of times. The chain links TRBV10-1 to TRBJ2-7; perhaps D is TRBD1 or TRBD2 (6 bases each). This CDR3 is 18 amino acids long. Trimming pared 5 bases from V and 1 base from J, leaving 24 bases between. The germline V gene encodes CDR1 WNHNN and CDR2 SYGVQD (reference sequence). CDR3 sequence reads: CASSITGTRRERSYEQYF. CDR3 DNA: TGCGCCAGCAGTATAACCGGGACAAGGAGGGAGAGATCCTACGAGCAGTACTTC.

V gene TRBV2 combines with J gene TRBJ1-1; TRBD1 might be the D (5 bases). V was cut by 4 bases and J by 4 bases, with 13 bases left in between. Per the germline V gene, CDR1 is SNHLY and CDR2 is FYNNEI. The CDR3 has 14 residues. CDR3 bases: TGTGCCAGCAGTGGAAACTGGGGGAGCACTGAAGCTTTCTTT. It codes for CASSGNWGSTEAFF. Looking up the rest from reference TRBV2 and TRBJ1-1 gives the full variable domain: EPEVTQTPSHQVTQMGQEVILRCVPISNHLYFYWYRQILGQKVEFLVSFYNNEISEKSEIFDDQFSVERPDGSNFTLKIRSTKLEDSAMYFCASSGNWGSTEAFFGQGTRLTVV.

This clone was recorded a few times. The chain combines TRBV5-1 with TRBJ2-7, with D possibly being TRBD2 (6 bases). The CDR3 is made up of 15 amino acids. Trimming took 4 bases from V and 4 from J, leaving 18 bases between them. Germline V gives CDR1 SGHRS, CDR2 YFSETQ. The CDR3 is CASSLALGGRYEQYF. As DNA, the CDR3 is TGCGCCAGCAGCCTGGCACTGGGGGGTCGATACGAGCAGTACTTC.

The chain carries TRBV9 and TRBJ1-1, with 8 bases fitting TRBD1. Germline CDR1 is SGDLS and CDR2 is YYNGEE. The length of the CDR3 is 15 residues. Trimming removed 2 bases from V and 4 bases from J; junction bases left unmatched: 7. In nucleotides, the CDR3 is TGTGCCAGCAGCGTTCAACAGGGGGTAGGCACTGAAGCTTTCTTT. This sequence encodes CASSVQQGVGTEAFF.

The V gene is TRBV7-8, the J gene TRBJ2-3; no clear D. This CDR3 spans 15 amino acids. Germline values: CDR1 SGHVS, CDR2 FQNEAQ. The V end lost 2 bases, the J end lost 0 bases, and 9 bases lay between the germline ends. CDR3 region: CASSLRQVSTDTQYF. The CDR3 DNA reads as TGTGCCAGCAGCTTAAGGCAGGTTAGCACAGATACGCAGTATTTT.

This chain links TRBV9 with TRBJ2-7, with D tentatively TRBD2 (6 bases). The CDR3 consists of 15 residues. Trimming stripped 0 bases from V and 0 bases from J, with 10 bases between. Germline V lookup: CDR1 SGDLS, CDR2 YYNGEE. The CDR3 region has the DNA TGTGCCAGCAGCGTAGGCGGGGACCGCTCCTACGAGCAGTACTTC. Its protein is CASSVGGDRSYEQYF.

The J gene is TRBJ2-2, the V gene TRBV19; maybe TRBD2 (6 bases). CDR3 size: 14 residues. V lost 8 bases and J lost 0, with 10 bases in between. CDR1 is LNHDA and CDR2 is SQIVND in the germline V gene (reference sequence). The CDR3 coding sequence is TGTGCCAGTGGGGAGGACGCGAACACCGGGGAGCTGTTTTTT. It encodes CASGEDANTGELFF.

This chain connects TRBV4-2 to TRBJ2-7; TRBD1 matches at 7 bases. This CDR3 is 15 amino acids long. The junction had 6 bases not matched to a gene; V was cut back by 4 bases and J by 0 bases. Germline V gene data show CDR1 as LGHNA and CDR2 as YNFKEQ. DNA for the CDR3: TGTGCCAGCAGCCCAAGATGGGACAGCTCCTACGAGCAGTACTTC. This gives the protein CASSPRWDSSYEQYF.

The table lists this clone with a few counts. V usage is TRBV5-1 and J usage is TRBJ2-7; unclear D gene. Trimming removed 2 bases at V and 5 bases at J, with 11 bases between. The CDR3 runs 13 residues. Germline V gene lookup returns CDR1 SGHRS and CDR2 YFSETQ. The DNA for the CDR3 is TGCGCCAGCAGCTTTACTTGGGGTGACGAGCAGTACTTC. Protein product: CASSFTWGDEQYF.

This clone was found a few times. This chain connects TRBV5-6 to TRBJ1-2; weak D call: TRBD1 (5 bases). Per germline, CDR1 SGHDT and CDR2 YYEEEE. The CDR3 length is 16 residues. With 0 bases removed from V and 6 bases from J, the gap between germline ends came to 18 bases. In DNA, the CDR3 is TGTGCCAGCAGCTTGGGGCAGGGACCCATGTCCCATGGCTACACCTTC. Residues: CASSLGQGPMSHGYTF.

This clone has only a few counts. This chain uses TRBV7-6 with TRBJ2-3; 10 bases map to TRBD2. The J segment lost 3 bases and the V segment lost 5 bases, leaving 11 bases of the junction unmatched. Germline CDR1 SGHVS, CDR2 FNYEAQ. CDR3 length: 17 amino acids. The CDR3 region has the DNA TGTGCCAGCAGCAGAGTAGCGGGGGGACAAGGTACAGATACGCAGTATTTT. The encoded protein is CASSRVAGGQGTDTQYF.

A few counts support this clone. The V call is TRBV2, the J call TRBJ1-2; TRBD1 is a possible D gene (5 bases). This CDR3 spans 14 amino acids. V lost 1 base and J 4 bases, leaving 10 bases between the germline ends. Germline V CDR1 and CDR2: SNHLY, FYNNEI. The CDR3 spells CASSEGQPLYGYTF. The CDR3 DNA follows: TGTGCCAGCAGTGAAGGACAGCCTCTCTATGGCTACACCTTC. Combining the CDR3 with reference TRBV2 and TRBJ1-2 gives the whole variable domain EPEVTQTPSHQVTQMGQEVILRCVPISNHLYFYWYRQILGQKVEFLVSFYNNEISEKSEIFDDQFSVERPDGSNFTLKIRSTKLEDSAMYFCASSEGQPLYGYTFGSGTRLTVV.

CDR3 protein: CASSVSSGELFF. The CDR3, as DNA: TGTGCCAGCAGCGTATCTTCAGGGGAGCTGTTTTTT. V and J are TRBV9 and TRBJ2-2; D ambiguous. The V and J ends lost 1 base and 8 bases respectively, with 6 bases between them. The germline gives CDR1 SGDLS, CDR2 YYNGEE. CDR3 size: 12 residues.